The 22 T cell receptor beta chains given below trace back to one sample, sequenced in a study of blood T cell repertoires in COVID-19. The repertoire was sequenced with immunoSEQ multiplex PCR; TCRdb's copy has only in-frame clones and lacks some. The sample holds around 80,000 clones, roughly 82% seen once. Sequenced sample: peripheral blood. The receptors come from a man older than 75 with acute or convalescent COVID-19.

The sample holds one count of this clone. The gene calls are TRBV2 and TRBJ1-5; the match to TRBD1 covers 7 bases. After removal of 8 bases from V and 2 bases from J, the junction contained 9 bases not matched to a gene. The CDR3 totals 15 residues. Germline V gene data show CDR1 as SNHLY and CDR2 as FYNNEI. The CDR3 protein is CASCLEGAGNQPQHF. In DNA form, the CDR3 reads TGTGCCAGCTGTTTGGAGGGGGCCGGCAATCAGCCCCAGCATTTT.

This clone has just one count. The V call is TRBV7-9, the J call TRBJ2-1; no reliable D call. The CDR3 is 13 amino acids. CDR1 SEHNR and CDR2 FQNEAQ come from the germline V gene (reference sequence). Trimming stripped 5 bases from V and 8 bases from J, with 13 bases between. CDR3 nucleotide sequence: TGTGCCAGCAGCCCCATGCGAATCGATGAGCAGTTCTTC. Translating it yields CASSPMRIDEQFF.

This clone was seen a single time. V and J are TRBV9 and TRBJ2-3; TRBD1 matches 7 bases. V shed 0 bases and J 0 bases; nucleotides not matched to a gene: 1. The CDR3 is 15 amino acids. Germline V lookup: CDR1 SGDLS, CDR2 YYNGEE. Here the CDR3 DNA reads TGTGCCAGCAGCGTAGTGGGACAGAGCACAGATACGCAGTATTTT. Translating it yields CASSVVGQSTDTQYF.

The rearrangement links TRBV7-9 to TRBJ1-1; possibly TRBD1 for D (6 bases). The germline V gene has CDR1 SEHNR and CDR2 FQNEAQ (reference sequence). The CDR3 is 17 residues long. Trimming pared 5 bases from V and 2 bases from J, leaving 21 bases between. CDR3 sequence: CASSGSGARRINTEAFF. The DNA for the CDR3 is TGTGCCAGCAGCGGATCAGGGGCCCGGCGAATTAACACTGAAGCTTTCTTT.

The chain uses TRBV9 and TRBJ2-1; 10 bases align to TRBD2. The V gene end was trimmed by 0 bases and the J gene end by 4 bases; junction bases not matched to a gene: 4. This CDR3 spans 16 amino acids. Germline loops: CDR1 SGDLS, CDR2 YYNGEE. CDR3 in DNA: TGTGCCAGCAGCGTAGGGGGACTAGCGCTTTACAATGAGCAGTTCTTC. This sequence encodes CASSVGGLALYNEQFF.

The gene calls are TRBV5-1 and TRBJ1-6, with no clear D. This CDR3 has 17 residues. V lost 1 base and J lost 0, with 11 bases in between. CDR1 is SGHRS and CDR2 is YFSETQ in the germline V gene. CDR3 loop: CASSLQDGSSYNSPLHF. The CDR3 nucleotides read TGCGCCAGCAGCTTGCAGGACGGGAGCTCCTATAATTCACCCCTCCACTTT.

The chain carries TRBV30 and TRBJ1-1; TRBD1 matches at 8 bases. The V segment lost 3 bases and the J segment 3 bases; nucleotides outside the gene matches: 3. The CDR3 is 13 residues long. Germline V CDR1 and CDR2: GTSNPN, SVGIG (reference sequence). This CDR3 reads CAWSRGLDTEAFF. The CDR3 DNA reads as TGTGCCTGGAGCAGGGGGCTGGACACTGAAGCTTTCTTT.

In its sample, this clone was seen once. V usage is TRBV19 and J usage is TRBJ1-1, with a possible D match to TRBD1 (6 bases). V lost 3 bases and J lost 0, with 8 bases in between. The CDR3 is 14 amino acids. Germline lookup yields CDR1 LNHDA and CDR2 SQIVND (reference sequence). The CDR3, as DNA: TGTGCCAGTAGTATCCAGGGGATGAACACTGAAGCTTTCTTT. This gives the protein CASSIQGMNTEAFF.

This clone was counted a few times. The chain carries TRBV12-3 or TRBV12-4 and TRBJ2-2; possibly TRBD1 for D (5 bases). Trimming left V 7 bases short and J 3 bases short, with 9 bases between. The CDR3 has 13 residues. The CDR3 nucleotides read TGTGCCAGCATGGACACGTACACCGGGGAGCTGTTTTTT. This sequence encodes CASMDTYTGELFF.

This clone was counted once. This chain joins TRBV30 and TRBJ1-5; D may be TRBD1 (5 bases). Trimming removed 0 bases at V and 0 bases at J, with 6 bases between. This CDR3 is built from 14 residues. The V gene's germline CDR1 is GTSNPN and CDR2 SVGIG (reference sequence). Here the CDR3 DNA reads TGTGCCTGGAGTGTAGGGGATAGCAATCAGCCCCAGCATTTT. Translated, it gives CAWSVGDSNQPQHF.

The rearrangement links TRBV12-3 or TRBV12-4 to TRBJ2-2; no firm D call. With 6 bases removed from V and 7 bases from J, the gap between germline ends came to 12 bases. The CDR3 is 13 amino acids. The CDR3 nucleotides read TGTGCCAGCAGCCCCAGGTGGGTCGGGGAGCTGTTTTTT. Translation: CASSPRWVGELFF.

In this sample, this clone turned up a few times. One junction end does not reproduce the germline sequence, and a read error may be involved. This chain joins TRBV7-7 and TRBJ2-7; 9 bases are shared with TRBD2. Germline V lookup: CDR1 SSHAT, CDR2 FNYEAQ (reference sequence). This CDR3 is built from 15 residues. DNA for the CDR3: TGTGCTAGCAGCCCATCCAGCGGGGGGCTCTACGAGCAGTACTTC. Translated, it gives CASSPSSGGLYEQYF.

The chain uses TRBV19 and TRBJ2-1, with 10 nucleotides matching TRBD1. Per the germline V gene, CDR1 is LNHDA and CDR2 is SQIVND (reference sequence). This CDR3 comprises 15 residues. The J segment lost 2 bases and the V segment lost 5 bases, leaving 3 bases of the junction unmatched. In DNA, the CDR3 is TGTGCCAGTAGTCGGGACAGGGGAACCTACAATGAGCAGTTCTTC. Protein sequence: CASSRDRGTYNEQFF.

V usage is TRBV5-4 and J usage is TRBJ2-1; 8 positions agree with TRBD2. This CDR3 has 15 residues. Germline loops: CDR1 SGHNT, CDR2 YYREEE (reference sequence). The ends lost 3 bases at V and 8 bases at J; junction bases unmatched: 10. The CDR3 reads CASSSGGAELHEQFF. DNA of the CDR3: TGTGCCAGCAGCTCCGGGGGGGCCGAGTTGCATGAGCAGTTCTTC.

The table lists this clone with a count of one. V gene TRBV9 combines with J gene TRBJ2-1; 8 bases are shared with TRBD2. The CDR3 sequence is 15 residues long. The germline gives CDR1 SGDLS, CDR2 YYNGEE. Trimming cost V 2 bases and J 5 bases; bases outside gene matches: 6. The CDR3 DNA is TGTGCCAGCAGCGTTACGGGACTAGTAGACAATGAGCAGTTCTTC. Its translation is CASSVTGLVDNEQFF.

This clone is categorized as medium-sized. This rearrangement joins TRBV10-1 to TRBJ2-7; D gene ambiguous. V lost 0 bases to trimming and J lost 9 bases, with 15 bases between them. The CDR3 length is 14 residues. The germline gives CDR1 WNHNN, CDR2 SYGVQD (reference sequence). The CDR3, as DNA: TGCGCCAGCAGTGAGTCACGAGTAGGTCGAGGGCAGTACTTC. Protein sequence: CASSESRVGRGQYF.

The chain combines TRBV5-1 with TRBJ1-4; D gene unclear. V shed 2 bases and J shed 0 bases, with 8 bases lying between them. Germline CDR1 is SGHRS and CDR2 is YFSETQ. This CDR3 is built from 15 residues. The CDR3 region is CASSFSLATNEKLFF. CDR3 bases: TGCGCCAGCAGCTTCTCCCTTGCAACTAATGAAAAACTGTTTTTT.

The chain joins TRBV25-1 to TRBJ2-2, with D hard to call. The V gene lost 3 bases and the J gene lost 3 bases, with 2 bases spanning the gap. The V gene's germline CDR1 is MGHDK and CDR2 SYGVNS. The CDR3 runs to 12 residues. The CDR3 coding sequence is TGTGCCAGCAGTGACTACACCGGGGAGCTGTTTTTT. Its translation is CASSDYTGELFF.

J is TRBJ1-6 and V is TRBV30; 10 bases map to TRBD1. CDR1 and CDR2 from the germline V gene are GTSNPN and SVGIG (reference sequence). V dropped 5 bases and J dropped 3; count of bases not matched to a gene: 13. This CDR3 is built from 18 residues. CDR3 sequence reads: CAWSVPGQGPLYNSPLHF. In DNA form, the CDR3 reads TGTGCCTGGTCCGTCCCGGGACAGGGGCCGCTCTATAATTCACCCCTCCACTTT.

The V and J genes are TRBV12-5 and TRBJ2-5; TRBD2 aligns across 11 bases. Germline CDR1 and CDR2: LGHNT and FRNRAP. Germline trimming cut 6 bases from V and 4 bases from J; bases unmatched to any gene: 7. The CDR3 is 15 amino acids. In nucleotides, the CDR3 is TGTGCTAGTGGGGCTAGCGGGGGGCATAGAGAGACCCAGTACTTC. It yields the protein CASGASGGHRETQYF.

The J gene is TRBJ1-1, the V gene TRBV7-9, with D possibly being TRBD1 (6 bases). V dropped 7 bases and J dropped 3 bases, with 15 bases sitting between them. The CDR3 contains 14 residues. Germline V lookup: CDR1 SEHNR, CDR2 FQNEAQ (reference sequence). This CDR3 is CASTSGGGYTEAFF. CDR3 nucleotide sequence: TGTGCCAGCACCTCTGGGGGCGGGTACACTGAAGCTTTCTTT.

This chain connects TRBV5-4 to TRBJ1-1; weak D call: TRBD1 (5 bases). The germline V gene encodes CDR1 SGHNT and CDR2 YYREEE (reference sequence). With 3 bases removed from V and 3 bases from J, the gap between germline ends came to 9 bases. CDR3 length: 13 amino acids. The CDR3: CASSSGGYTEAFF. CDR3 DNA sequence: TGTGCCAGCAGCTCGGGGGGGTACACTGAAGCTTTCTTT.